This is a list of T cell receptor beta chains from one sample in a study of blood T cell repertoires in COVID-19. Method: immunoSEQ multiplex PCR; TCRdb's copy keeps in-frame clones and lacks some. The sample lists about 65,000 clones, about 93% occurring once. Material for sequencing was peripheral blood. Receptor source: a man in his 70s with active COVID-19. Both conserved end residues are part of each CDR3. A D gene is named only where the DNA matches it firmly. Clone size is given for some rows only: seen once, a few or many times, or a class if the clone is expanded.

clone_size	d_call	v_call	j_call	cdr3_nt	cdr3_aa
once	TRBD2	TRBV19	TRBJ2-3	TGTGCCAGTAGTATAGAAGGAGCGGGGGGGTTCACAGATACGCAGTATTTT	CASSIEGAGGFTDTQYF
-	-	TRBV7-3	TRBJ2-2	TGTGCCAGCAGCTTAAGTTCAGGGGCGAACACCGGGGAGCTGTTTTTT	CASSLSSGANTGELFF
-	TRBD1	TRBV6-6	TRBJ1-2	TGTGCCAGCAGTTACTTGGGACAGGGGGGGAATGGCTACACCTTC	CASSYLGQGGNGYTF
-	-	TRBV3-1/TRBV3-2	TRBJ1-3	TGTGCCAGCAGCCAAGGGGACACGTACTCTGGAAACACCATATATTTT	CASSQGDTYSGNTIYF
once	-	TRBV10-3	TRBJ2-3	TGTGCCATCAGCAACGAGAACTCTGGCACAGATACGCAGTATTTT	CAISNENSGTDTQYF
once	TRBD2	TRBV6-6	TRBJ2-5	TGTGCCAGCAGTGTGGGGGGGGACCAAGAGACCCAGTACTTC	CASSVGGDQETQYF
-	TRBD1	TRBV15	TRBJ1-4	TGTGCCACCAGCAGAGATAGCGCCCAGGGGGCAGTCTGGGAAAAACTGTTTTTT	CATSRDSAQGAVWEKLFF
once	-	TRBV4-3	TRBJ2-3	TGCGCCAGCAGCCGATTAACTTCTAGCACAGATACGCAGTATTTT	CASSRLTSSTDTQYF
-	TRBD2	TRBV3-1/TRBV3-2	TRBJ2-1	TGTGCCAGCAGCCAACCGGTAGCGGGGGCCTACAATGAGCAGTTCTTC	CASSQPVAGAYNEQFF
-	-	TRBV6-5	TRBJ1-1	TGTGCCAGCGGCCGGGACACTGAAGCTTTCTTT	CASGRDTEAFF
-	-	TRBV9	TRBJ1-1	TGTGCCAGCAGCGTAGGACGGAGGACTGAAGCTTTCTTT	CASSVGRRTEAFF
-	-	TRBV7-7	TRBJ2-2	TGTGCTAGCAGCCAAGACAGAACCCTCACCGGGGAGCTGTTTTTT	CASSQDRTLTGELFF
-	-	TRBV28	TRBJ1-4	TGTGCCAGCAGTTACAGTCCAACTAATGAAAAACTGTTTTTT	CASSYSPTNEKLFF
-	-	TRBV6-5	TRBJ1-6	TGTGCCAGCAGTTACGGAAGACAGAATTCACCCCTCCACTTT	CASSYGRQNSPLHF
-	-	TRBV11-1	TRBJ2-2	TGTGCCAGCAGCTCCAGGGGTGGGACCGGGGAGCTGTTTTTT	CASSSRGGTGELFF
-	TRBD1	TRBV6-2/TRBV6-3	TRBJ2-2	TGTGCCAGCAGTCAAAAGGACAGGGCAGGCGGGGAGCTGTTTTTT	CASSQKDRAGGELFF
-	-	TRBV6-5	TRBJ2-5	TGTGCCAGCACAAGAGGGCTGCAAGAGACCCAGTACTTC	CASTRGLQETQYF
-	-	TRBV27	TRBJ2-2	TGTGCCAGCAGTTTCGGGGTCGGGGGGGAGCTGTTTTTT	CASSFGVGGELFF
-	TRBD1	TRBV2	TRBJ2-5	TGTGCCAGCAGAAAGGGCAGGGGGAGAGAGACCCAGTACTTC	CASRKGRGRETQYF
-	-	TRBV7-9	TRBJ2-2	TGTGCCAGCAGCTTAAGTCTGGGGCTCGACACCGGGGAGCTGTTTTTT	CASSLSLGLDTGELFF
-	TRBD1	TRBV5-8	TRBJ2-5	TGTGCCAGCAGCAAGGACAGGGGATTTGGGGAGACCCAGTACTTC	CASSKDRGFGETQYF
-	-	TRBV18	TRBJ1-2	TGTGCCAGCTCACCGGGGCAGAACTATGGCTACACCTTC	CASSPGQNYGYTF
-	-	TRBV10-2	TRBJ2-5	TGCGCCAGCAGTGAGTCGGGCAGGGGGGTTCCAGAGACCCAGTACTTC	CASSESGRGVPETQYF
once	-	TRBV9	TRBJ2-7	TGTGCCAGCAGCGTAGGGGCAGGGGCCTACGAGCAGTACTTC	CASSVGAGAYEQYF
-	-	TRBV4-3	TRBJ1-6	TGCGCCAGCAGCCAAGACACAGGCTACAATTCACCCCTCCACTTT	CASSQDTGYNSPLHF
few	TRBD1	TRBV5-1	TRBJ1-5	TGCGCCAGCAGCTTAAGGACAGGGGATCAGCCCCAGCATTTT	CASSLRTGDQPQHF
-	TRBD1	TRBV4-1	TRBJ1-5	TGCGCCAGCAGCCGGGACAGGGAGAATCAGCCCCAGCATTTT	CASSRDRENQPQHF
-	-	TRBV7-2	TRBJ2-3	TGTGCCAGCAGCTTTTGGCCCGGGGGGCCCACAGATACGCAGTATTTT	CASSFWPGGPTDTQYF
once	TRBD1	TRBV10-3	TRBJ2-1	TGTGCCATCAGGGAGGGGGGACAGGGGGCCAGGGAGCAGTTCTTC	CAIREGGQGAREQFF
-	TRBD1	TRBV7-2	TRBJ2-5	TGTGCCAGCAGATCCGGGACAGGGGAGGAGACCCAGTACTTC	CASRSGTGEETQYF
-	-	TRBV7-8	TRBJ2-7	TGTGCCAGCAGCTTAACAGCCTACGAGCAGTACTTC	CASSLTAYEQYF
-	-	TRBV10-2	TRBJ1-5	TGCGCCAGCAGTGAGTCGGGCGGGAATCAGCCCCAGCATTTT	CASSESGGNQPQHF
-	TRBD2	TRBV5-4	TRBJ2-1	TGTGCCAGCAGCCCCAGAGGACTAGCGGGGGCCAATGAGCAGTTCTTC	CASSPRGLAGANEQFF
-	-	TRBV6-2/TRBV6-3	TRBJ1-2	TGTGCCAGCAGTCCCAAGGCAGCGGGGTTGTATGGCTACACCTTC	CASSPKAAGLYGYTF
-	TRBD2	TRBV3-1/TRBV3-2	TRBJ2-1	TGTGCCAGCAGCCTAGCGGGGGCGATCAATGAGCAGTTCTTC	CASSLAGAINEQFF
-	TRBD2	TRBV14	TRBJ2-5	TGTGCCAGCAGCCAAGAATGGGCAGCGGGGGGAACTATCCGGGAGACCCAGTACTTC	CASSQEWAAGGTIRETQYF
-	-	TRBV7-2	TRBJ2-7	TGTGCCAGCAGCTTATTATCGCGGGGGCTACGTAGCTCCTACGAGCAGTACTTC	CASSLLSRGLRSSYEQYF
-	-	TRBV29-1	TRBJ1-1	TGCAGCGTTACCCCCACCGGAGGGAATACTGAAGCTTTCTTT	CSVTPTGGNTEAFF
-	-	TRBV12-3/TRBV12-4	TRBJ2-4	TGTGCCAGCAGTTTAGGAGAACGAGGCATTCAGTACTTC	CASSLGERGIQYF
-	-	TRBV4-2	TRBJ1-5	TGTGCCAGCAGCCAAGATGGGCCAGTCAATCAGCCCCAGCATTTT	CASSQDGPVNQPQHF
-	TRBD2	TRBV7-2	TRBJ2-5	TGTGCCAGCAGCTTAATAGCGGGGGGGCTGGGGCAAGAGACCCAGTACTTC	CASSLIAGGLGQETQYF
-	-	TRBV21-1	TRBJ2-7	TGTGCCAGCAGCAAAGGACAGGGGTGGTACGAGCAGTACTTC	CASSKGQGWYEQYF
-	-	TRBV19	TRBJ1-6	TGTGCCAGTAGCCGATCCATACTTACGACTGAAGACTATAATTCACCCCTCCACTTT	CASSRSILTTEDYNSPLHF
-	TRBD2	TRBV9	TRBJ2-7	TGTGCCAGCAGCCCCCGACTAGCGGGGGACTACGAGCAGTACTTC	CASSPRLAGDYEQYF
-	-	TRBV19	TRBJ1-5	TGTGCCAGTAGTATAGGCCCCGAGCGGAGCAATCAGCCCCAGCATTTT	CASSIGPERSNQPQHF
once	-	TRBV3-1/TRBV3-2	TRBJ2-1	TGTGCCAGCAGCCAAGATATAGTCGAGGGCTACAATGAGCAGTTCTTC	CASSQDIVEGYNEQFF
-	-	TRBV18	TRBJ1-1	TGTGCCAGCTCACCAACGGGGTCTTTGAACACTGAAGCTTTCTTT	CASSPTGSLNTEAFF
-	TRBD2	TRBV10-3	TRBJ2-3	TGTGCCATCAGTGAGTCCCGGGGTAGCGGGGGCACAGATACGCAGTATTTT	CAISESRGSGGTDTQYF
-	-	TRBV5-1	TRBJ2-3	TGCGCCAGCAGCCTCGGACAGTCCGCAGATACGCAGTATTTT	CASSLGQSADTQYF
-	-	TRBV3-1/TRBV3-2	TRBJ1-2	TGTGCCAGCAGCCGAGGTGAGGGCCCCTATGGCTACACCTTC	CASSRGEGPYGYTF
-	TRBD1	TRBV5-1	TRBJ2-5	TGCGCCAGCAGGGAAGGGACAGGAAAAGAGACCCAGTACTTC	CASREGTGKETQYF
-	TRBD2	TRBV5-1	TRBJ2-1	TGCGCCAGCCGGGGACTAGCGGGGCTTGAGGGTGAGCAGTTCTTC	CASRGLAGLEGEQFF
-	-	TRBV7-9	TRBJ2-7	TGTGCCAGCAGCTTAGAAGCTACAGGGTCCCACGAGCAGTACTTC	CASSLEATGSHEQYF